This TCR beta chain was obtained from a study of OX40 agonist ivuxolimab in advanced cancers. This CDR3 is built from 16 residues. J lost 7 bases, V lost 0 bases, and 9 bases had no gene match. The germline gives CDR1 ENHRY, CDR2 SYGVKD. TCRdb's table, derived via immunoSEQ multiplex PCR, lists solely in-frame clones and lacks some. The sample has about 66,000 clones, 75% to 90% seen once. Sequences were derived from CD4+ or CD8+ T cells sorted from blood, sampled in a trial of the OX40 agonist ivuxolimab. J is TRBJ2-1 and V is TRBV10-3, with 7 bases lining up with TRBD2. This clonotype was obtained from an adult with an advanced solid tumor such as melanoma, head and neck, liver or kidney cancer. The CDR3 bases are TGTGCCATCAGTGAGTCATCAAGCGGGACTGGAAATGAGCAGTTCTTC. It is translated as CAISESSSGTGNEQFF.